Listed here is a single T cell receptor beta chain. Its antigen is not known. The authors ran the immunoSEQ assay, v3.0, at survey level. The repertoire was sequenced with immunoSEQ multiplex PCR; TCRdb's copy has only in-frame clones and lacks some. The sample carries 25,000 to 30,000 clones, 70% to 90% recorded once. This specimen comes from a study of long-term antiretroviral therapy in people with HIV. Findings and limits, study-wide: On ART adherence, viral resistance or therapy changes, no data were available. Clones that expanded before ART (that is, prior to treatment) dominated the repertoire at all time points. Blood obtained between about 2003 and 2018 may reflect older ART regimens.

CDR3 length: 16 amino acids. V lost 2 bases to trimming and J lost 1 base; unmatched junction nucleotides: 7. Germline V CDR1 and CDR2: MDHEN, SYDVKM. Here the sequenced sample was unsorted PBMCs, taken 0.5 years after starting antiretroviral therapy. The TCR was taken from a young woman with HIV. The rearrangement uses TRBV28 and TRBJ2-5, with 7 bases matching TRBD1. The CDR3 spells CASSLGTGDTQETQYF. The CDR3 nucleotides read TGTGCCAGCAGTTTAGGAACAGGGGACACCCAAGAGACCCAGTACTTC.